This T cell receptor beta chain emerged from a study of shared clonotypes between healthy human individuals. Across the whole study: Each donor had three CD4 naive, three CD4 memory, two CD8 naive and one CD8 memory plate.

Study results and caveats: Since donors were few, the genetic and exposure-history diversity represented was limited.

The CDR3 covers 17 residues. The junction had 7 bases not matched to a gene; V was cut back by 0 bases and J by 0 bases. The germline gives CDR1 SGHTA, CDR2 FQGNSA. Every donor was a Caucasian adult from Nashville, Tennessee. Assay execution proceeded at the deep level. TCRdb keeps only in-frame clones here, not all; method: immunoSEQ multiplex PCR. The sample holds about 960,000 clones, approximately 80% seen once. A word on this clone: Antigen: not known.

Material for sequencing was memory CD4+ T cells sorted from blood. The subset: CD45RA-negative fraction. The TCR was taken from a man aged 18 to 30 in good health. The gene calls are TRBV7-2 and TRBJ2-5, with 7 bases identical to TRBD2. The CDR3 coding sequence is TGTGCCAGCAGCTTAGCGCGGGGGAGGTCCTACCAAGAGACCCAGTACTTC. Encoded protein: CASSLARGRSYQETQYF.